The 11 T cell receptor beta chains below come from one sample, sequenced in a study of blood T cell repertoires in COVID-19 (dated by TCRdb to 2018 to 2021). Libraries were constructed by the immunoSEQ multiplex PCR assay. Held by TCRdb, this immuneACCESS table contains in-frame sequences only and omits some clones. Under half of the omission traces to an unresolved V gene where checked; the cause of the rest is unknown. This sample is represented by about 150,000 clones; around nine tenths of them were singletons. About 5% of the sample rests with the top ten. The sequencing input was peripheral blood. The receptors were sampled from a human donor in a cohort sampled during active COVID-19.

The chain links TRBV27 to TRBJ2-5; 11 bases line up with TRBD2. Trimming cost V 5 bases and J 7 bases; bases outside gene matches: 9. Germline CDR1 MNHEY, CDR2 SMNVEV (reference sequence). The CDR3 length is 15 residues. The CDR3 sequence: CASSLLAGGFGTQYF. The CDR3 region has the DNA TGTGCCAGCAGTCTCCTAGCGGGGGGCTTCGGGACCCAGTACTTC.

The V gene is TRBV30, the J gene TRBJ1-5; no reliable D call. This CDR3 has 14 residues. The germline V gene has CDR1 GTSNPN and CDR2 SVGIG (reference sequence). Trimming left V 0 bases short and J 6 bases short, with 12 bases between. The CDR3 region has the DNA TGTGCCTGGAGTGTAGAAAGCCGGAGTCAGCCCCAGCATTTT. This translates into CAWSVESRSQPQHF.

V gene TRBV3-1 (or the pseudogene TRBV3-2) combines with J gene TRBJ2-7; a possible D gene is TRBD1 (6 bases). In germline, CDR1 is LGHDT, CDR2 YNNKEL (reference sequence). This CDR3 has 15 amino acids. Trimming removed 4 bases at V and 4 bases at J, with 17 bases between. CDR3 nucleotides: TGTGCCAGCAGCCGGGGATTTGGGGGCTCTTACGAGCAGTACTTC. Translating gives CASSRGFGGSYEQYF.

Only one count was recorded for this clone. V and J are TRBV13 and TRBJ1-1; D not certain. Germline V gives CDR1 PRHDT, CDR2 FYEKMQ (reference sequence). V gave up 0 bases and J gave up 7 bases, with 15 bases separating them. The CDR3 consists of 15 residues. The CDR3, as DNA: TGTGCCAGCAGCTTAGGCACGAGGCGGGAGGGTGAAGCTTTCTTT. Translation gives CASSLGTRREGEAFF.

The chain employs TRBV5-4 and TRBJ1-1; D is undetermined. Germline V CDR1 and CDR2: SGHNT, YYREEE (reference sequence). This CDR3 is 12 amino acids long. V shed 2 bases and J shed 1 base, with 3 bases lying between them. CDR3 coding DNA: TGTGCCAGCAGCTTCGGGAACACTGAAGCTTTCTTT. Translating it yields CASSFGNTEAFF.

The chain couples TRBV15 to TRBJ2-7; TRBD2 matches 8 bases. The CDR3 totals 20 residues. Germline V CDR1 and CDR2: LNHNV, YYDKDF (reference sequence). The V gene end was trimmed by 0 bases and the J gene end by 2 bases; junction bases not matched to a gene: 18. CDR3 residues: CATSRDGGGTRLRSPYEQYF. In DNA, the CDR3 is TGTGCCACCAGCAGAGATGGGGGTGGGACTAGGCTGAGAAGCCCCTACGAGCAGTACTTC.

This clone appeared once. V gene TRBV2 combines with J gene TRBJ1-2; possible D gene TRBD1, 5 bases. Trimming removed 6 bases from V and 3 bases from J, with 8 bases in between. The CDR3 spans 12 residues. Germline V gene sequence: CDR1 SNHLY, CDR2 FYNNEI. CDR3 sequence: CASSREYYGYTF. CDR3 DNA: TGTGCCAGCAGCAGGGAATACTATGGCTACACCTTC.

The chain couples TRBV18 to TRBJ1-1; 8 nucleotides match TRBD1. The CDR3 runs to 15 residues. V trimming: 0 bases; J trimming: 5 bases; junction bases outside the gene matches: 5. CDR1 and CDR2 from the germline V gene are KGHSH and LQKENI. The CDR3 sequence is CASSPPGQGRTEAFF. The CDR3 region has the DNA TGTGCCAGCTCACCACCCGGACAGGGAAGGACTGAAGCTTTCTTT.

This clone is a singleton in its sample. The CDR3 DNA reads TGCGCCAGCAGCCAAGGGGGAACACAGGCGAGAGAGACCCAGTACTTC. Protein: CASSQGGTQARETQYF. The chain recombines TRBV4-1 with TRBJ2-5, with a possible D match to TRBD1 (5 bases). The V gene lost 1 base and the J gene lost 4 bases, with 16 bases spanning the gap. CDR1 MGHRA and CDR2 YSYEKL come from the germline V gene. The CDR3 loop spans 16 amino acids.

The DNA for the CDR3 is TGTGCCAGCAGCAGCGGACAGTTTAATTCACCCCTCCACTTT. Translation: CASSSGQFNSPLHF. The chain has TRBV7-2 and TRBJ1-6; a possible D gene is TRBD1 (6 bases). The CDR3 sequence is 14 residues long. The germline CDR1 and CDR2 sequences are SGHTA and FQGNSA. Trimming stripped 5 bases from V and 6 bases from J, with 11 bases between.

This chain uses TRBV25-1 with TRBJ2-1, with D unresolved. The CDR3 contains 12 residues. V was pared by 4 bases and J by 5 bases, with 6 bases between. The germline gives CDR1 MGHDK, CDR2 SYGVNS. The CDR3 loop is CASSGGNNEQFF. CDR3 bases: TGTGCCAGCAGTGGAGGAAACAATGAGCAGTTCTTC.